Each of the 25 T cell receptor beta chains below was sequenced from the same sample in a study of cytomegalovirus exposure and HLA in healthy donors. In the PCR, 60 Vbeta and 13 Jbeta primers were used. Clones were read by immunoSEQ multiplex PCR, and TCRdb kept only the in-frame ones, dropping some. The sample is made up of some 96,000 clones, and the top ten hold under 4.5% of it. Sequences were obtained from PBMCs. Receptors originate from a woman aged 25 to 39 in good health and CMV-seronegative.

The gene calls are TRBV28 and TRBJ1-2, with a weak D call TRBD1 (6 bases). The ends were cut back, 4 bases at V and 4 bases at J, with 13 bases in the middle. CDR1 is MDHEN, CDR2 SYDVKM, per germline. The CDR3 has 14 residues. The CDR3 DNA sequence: TGTGCCAGCAGTTCCCCAGGGGATGTCTATGGCTACACCTTC. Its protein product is CASSSPGDVYGYTF.

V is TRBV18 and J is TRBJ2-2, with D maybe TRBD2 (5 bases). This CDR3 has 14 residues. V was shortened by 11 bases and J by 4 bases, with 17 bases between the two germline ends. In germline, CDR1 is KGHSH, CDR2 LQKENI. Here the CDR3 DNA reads TGTGCCGGCGAGGAAGCACGGGGCACCGGGGAGCTGTTTTTT. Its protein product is CAGEEARGTGELFF.

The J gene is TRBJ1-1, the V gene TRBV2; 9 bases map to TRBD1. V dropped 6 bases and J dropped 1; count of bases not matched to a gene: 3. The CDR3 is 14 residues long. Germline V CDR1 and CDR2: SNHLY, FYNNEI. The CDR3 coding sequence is TGTGCCAGCAGGTGGGACAGGGAGAACACTGAAGCTTTCTTT. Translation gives CASRWDRENTEAFF.

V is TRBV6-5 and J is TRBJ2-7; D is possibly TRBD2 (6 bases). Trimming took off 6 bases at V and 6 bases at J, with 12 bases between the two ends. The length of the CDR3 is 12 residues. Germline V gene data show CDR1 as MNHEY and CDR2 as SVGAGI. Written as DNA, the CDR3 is TGTGCCAGCAGCTCCCCGGGGGTCGAGCAGTACTTC. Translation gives CASSSPGVEQYF.

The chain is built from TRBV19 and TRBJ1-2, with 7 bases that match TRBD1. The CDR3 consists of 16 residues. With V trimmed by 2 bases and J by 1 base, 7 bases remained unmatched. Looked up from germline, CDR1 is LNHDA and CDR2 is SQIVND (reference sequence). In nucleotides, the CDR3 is TGTGCCAGTAGTATAACCGGACAGGAGGGTAACTATGGCTACACCTTC. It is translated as CASSITGQEGNYGYTF.

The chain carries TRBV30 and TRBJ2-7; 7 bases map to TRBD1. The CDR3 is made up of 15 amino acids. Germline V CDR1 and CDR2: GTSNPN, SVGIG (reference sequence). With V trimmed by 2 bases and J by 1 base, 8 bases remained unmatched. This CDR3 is CAWSPDRASSYEQYF. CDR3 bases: TGTGCCTGGAGTCCCGACAGGGCCTCATCCTACGAGCAGTACTTC.

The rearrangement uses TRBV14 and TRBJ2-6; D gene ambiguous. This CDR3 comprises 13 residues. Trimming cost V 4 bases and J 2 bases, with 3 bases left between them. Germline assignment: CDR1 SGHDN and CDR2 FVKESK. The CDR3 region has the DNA TGTGCCAGCAGCCCTACTGGGGCCAACGTCCTGACTTTC. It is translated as CASSPTGANVLTF.

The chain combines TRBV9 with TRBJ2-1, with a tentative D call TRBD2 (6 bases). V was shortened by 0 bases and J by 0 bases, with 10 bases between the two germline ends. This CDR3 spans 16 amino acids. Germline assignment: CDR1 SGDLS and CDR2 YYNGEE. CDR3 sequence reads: CASSVAAGSSYNEQFF. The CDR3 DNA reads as TGTGCCAGCAGCGTAGCTGCGGGGAGCTCCTACAATGAGCAGTTCTTC.

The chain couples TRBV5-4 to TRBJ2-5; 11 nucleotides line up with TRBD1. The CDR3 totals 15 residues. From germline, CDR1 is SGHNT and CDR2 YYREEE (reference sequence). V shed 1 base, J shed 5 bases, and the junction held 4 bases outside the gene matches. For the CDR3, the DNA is TGTGCCAGCAGCTTGCCGCGGACAGGGGGCGAGACCCAGTACTTC. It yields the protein CASSLPRTGGETQYF. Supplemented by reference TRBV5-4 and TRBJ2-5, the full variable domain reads ETGVTQSPTHLIKTRGQQVTLRCSSQSGHNTVSWYQQALGQGPQFIFQYYREEENGRGNFPPRFSGLQFPNYSSELNVNALELDDSALYLCASSLPRTGGETQYFGPGTRLLVL.

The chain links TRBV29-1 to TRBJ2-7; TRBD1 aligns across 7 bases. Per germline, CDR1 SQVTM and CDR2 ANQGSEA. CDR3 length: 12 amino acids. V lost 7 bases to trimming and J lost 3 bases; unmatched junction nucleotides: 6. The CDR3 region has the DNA TGCAGCGGCCGGGACAGCGGCTACGAGCAGTACTTC. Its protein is CSGRDSGYEQYF.

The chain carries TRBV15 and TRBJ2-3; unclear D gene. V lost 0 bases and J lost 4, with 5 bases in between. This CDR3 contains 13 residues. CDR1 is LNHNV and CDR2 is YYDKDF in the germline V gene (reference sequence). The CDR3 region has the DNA TGTGCCACCAGCAGAGACCTCCCAGATACGCAGTATTTT. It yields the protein CATSRDLPDTQYF.

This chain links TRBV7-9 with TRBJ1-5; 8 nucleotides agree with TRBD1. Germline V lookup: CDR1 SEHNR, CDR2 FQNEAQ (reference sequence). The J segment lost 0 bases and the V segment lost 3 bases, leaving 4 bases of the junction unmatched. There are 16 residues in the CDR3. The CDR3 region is CASSFSTGGSNQPQHF. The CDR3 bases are TGTGCCAGCAGCTTTTCAACAGGGGGTAGCAATCAGCCCCAGCATTTT.

CDR3 region: CASSLVGTSAYEQYF. In DNA, the CDR3 is TGTGCCAGCAGCTTAGTTGGGACTAGCGCGTACGAGCAGTACTTC. The chain combines TRBV11-2 with TRBJ2-7; 10 bases line up with TRBD2. The CDR3 runs 15 residues. J lost 4 bases, V lost 1 base, and 4 bases had no gene match. Germline lookup yields CDR1 SGHAT and CDR2 FQNNGV.

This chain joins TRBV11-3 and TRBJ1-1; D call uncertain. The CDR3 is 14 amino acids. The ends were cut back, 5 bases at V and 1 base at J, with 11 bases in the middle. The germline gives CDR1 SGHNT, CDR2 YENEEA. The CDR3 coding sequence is TGTGCCAGCAGCCTCACGGGATCGAACACTGAAGCTTTCTTT. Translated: CASSLTGSNTEAFF.

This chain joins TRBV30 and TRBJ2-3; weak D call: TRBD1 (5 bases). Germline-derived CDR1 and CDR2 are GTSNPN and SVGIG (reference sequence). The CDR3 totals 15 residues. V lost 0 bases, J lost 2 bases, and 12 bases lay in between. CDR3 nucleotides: TGTGCCTGGAGTGTAATAGGGGATTCCACAGATACGCAGTATTTT. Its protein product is CAWSVIGDSTDTQYF.

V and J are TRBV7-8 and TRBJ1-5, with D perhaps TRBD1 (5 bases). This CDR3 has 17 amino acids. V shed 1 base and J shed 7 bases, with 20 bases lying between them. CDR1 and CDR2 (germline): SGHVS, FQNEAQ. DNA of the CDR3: TGTGCCAGCAGCTTAGATAGGAGGGGCAGTCCCATCCAGCCCCAGCATTTT. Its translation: CASSLDRRGSPIQPQHF.

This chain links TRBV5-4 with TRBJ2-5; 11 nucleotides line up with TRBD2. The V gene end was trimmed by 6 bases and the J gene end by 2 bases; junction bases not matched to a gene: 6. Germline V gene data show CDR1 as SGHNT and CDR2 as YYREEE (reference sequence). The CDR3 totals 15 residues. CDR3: CASTERLAGQETQYF. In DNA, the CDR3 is TGTGCCAGCACCGAAAGACTAGCGGGGCAAGAGACCCAGTACTTC.

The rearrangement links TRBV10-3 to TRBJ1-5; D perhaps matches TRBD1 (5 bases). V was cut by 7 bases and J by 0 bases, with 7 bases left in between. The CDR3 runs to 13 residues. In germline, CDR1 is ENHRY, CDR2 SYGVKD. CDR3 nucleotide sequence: TGTGCCATCAAAGGGGATAGCAATCAGCCCCAGCATTTT. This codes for CAIKGDSNQPQHF.

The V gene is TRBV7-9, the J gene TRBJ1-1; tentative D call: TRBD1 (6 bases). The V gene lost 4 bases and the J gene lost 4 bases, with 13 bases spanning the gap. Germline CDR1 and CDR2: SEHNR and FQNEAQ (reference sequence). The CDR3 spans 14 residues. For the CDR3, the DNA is TGTGCCAGCAGCTCCCAGGGGAGGGGCACTGAAGCTTTCTTT. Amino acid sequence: CASSSQGRGTEAFF.

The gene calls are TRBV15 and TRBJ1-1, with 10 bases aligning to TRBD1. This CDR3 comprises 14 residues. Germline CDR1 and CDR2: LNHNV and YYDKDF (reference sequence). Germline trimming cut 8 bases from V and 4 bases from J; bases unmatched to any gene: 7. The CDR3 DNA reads TGTGCCACCGGACCGGACAGGGGGAGCACTGAAGCTTTCTTT. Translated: CATGPDRGSTEAFF.

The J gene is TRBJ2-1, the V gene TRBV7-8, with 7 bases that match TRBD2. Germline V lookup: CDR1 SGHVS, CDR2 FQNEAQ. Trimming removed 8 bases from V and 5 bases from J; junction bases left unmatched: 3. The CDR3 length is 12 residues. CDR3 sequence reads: CASGRADNEQFF. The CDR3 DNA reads TGTGCCAGCGGGAGGGCCGACAATGAGCAGTTCTTC. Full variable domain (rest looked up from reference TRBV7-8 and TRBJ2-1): GAGVSQSPRYKVAKRGQDVALRCDPISGHVSLFWYQQALGQGPEFLTYFQNEAQLDKSGLPSDRFFAERPEGSVSTLKIQRTQQEDSAVYLCASGRADNEQFFGPGTRLTVL.

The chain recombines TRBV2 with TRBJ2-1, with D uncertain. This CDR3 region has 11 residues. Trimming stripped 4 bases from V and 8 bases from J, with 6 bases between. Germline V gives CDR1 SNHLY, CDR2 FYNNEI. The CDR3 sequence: CASSGAHEQFF. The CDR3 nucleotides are TGTGCCAGCAGTGGCGCACATGAGCAGTTCTTC.

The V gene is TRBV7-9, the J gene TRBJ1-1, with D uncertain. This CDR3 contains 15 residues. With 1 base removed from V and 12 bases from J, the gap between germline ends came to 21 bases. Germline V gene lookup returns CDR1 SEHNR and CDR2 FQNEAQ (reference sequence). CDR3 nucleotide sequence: TGTGCCAGCAGCTTAGGGATTGCGGGCCTAAGTTTGCCTTTCTTT. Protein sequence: CASSLGIAGLSLPFF.

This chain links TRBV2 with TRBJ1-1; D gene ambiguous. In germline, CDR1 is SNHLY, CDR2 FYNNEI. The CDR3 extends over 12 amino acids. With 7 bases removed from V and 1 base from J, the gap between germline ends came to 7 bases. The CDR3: CASKQENTEAFF. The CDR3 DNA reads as TGTGCCAGCAAGCAGGAGAACACTGAAGCTTTCTTT.

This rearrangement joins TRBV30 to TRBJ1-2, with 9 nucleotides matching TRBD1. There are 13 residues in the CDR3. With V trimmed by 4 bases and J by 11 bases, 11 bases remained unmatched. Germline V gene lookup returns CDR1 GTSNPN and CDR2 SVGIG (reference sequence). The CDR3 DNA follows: TGTGCCTGGACCCGAACGGGGACAGGGACGTACACCTTC. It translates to CAWTRTGTGTYTF.